A single T cell receptor beta chain is shown here with its context. What it binds is not known. This entry is derived from a study of beta chain features in type 1 diabetes. The wider study: All samples combined gave roughly 100,000,000 sorted cells for examination. Findings and caveats of the study: Researchers report that Type 1 diabetes patients had moderately but significantly shorter TCRB CDR3s across all four CD4+ subsets. Any HLA-type effect on TCRB rearrangement remained unresolved here.

The authors reverse transcribed all of the isolated RNA, so sequencing captured expressed TCRB transcripts. TCRdb keeps only in-frame clones here, not all; method: immunoSEQ multiplex PCR. The sample has 250,000 or so clones; just over 20% are singletons. This CDR3 region has 13 residues. V was trimmed by 3 bases and J by 2 bases, leaving 8 bases between them. Germline CDR1 and CDR2: LNHDA and SQIVND (reference sequence). This clonotype was obtained from a woman in her forties with type 1 diabetes. Sequencing input: naive CD4+ T cells from blood. The chain employs TRBV19 and TRBJ2-7; D remains ambiguous. CDR3 sequence: CASSIDGAYEQYF. The CDR3 DNA is TGTGCCAGTAGTATCGACGGAGCCTACGAGCAGTACTTC.